One and the same sample provided the 5 T cell receptor beta chains below, sequenced in a study of T cell repertoires in cytomegalovirus infection. TCRdb reprocessed the reads via MiXCR and lists one record per CDR3 protein. The sample holds about 250,000 distinct CDR3 sequences, roughly 6.5% seen once. Sequencing was performed on PBMCs. The receptors stem from a human donor in good health (CMV status not recorded). Some clones in this sample may be carry-over from other donors' samples.

This clonotype was seen repeatedly, ten times or more. This chain joins TRBV7-9 and TRBJ1-5, with a tentative D call TRBD1 (5 bases). V was cut by 8 bases and J by 5 bases, with 13 bases left in between. The CDR3 has 13 residues. Looked up from germline, CDR1 is SEHNR and CDR2 is FQNEAQ (reference sequence). In DNA, the CDR3 is TGTGCCAGCGCCCAGGGTTTGGATCAGCCCCAGCATTTT. Its translation: CASAQGLDQPQHF.

This clonotype was seen at least ten times. This chain uses TRBV20-1 with TRBJ2-7; 7 bases are a match to TRBD2. With V trimmed by 0 bases and J by 7 bases, 9 bases remained unmatched. Germline CDR1 reads DFQATT; CDR2 reads SNEGSKA (reference sequence). There are 14 residues in the CDR3. The CDR3 bases are TGCAGTGCTAGAGAGTTTTCGGGGGGTAGGGAGCAGTACTTC. Amino acid sequence: CSAREFSGGREQYF.

This clonotype was detected ten times or more. The J gene is TRBJ2-1, the V gene TRBV6-4, with 10 bases matching TRBD1. After removal of 2 bases from V and 6 bases from J, the junction contained 4 bases not matched to a gene. This CDR3 is built from 15 residues. The V gene's germline CDR1 is MRHNA and CDR2 SNTAGT. The CDR3 DNA is TGTGCCAGCAGTGACGGGACAGGGGATACCAATGAGCAGTTCTTC. Translation: CASSDGTGDTNEQFF.

This clonotype has a count of ten or more. This chain uses TRBV12-3 or TRBV12-4 with TRBJ1-5; tentative D call: TRBD1 (5 bases). Trimming left V 6 bases short and J 2 bases short, with 14 bases between. The CDR3 contains 15 residues. This chain's CDR3 is CASSTRRDGNQPQHF. CDR3 DNA: TGTGCCAGCAGCACCAGACGGGACGGCAATCAGCCCCAGCATTTT.

To note about this clonotype: This may stem from a read error, because a much larger clone lies one nucleotide away. The chain combines TRBV20-1 with TRBJ2-3; no definite D call. Trimming cost V 3 bases and J 1 base, with 5 bases left between them. Germline V CDR1 and CDR2: DFQATT, SNEGSKA (reference sequence). The CDR3 spans 12 residues. CDR3 sequence: CSASGRTDTQYF. In DNA, the CDR3 is TGCAGTGCTAGCGGGCGCACAGATACGCAGTATTTT.